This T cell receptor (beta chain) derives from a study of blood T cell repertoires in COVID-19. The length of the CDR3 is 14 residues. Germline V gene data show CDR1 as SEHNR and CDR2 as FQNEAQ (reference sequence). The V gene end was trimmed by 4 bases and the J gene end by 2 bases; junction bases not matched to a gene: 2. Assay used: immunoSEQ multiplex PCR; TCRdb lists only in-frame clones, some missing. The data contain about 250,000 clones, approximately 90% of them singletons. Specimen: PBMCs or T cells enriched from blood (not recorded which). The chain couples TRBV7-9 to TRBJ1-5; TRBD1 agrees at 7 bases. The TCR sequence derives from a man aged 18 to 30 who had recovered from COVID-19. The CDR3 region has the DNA TGTGCCAGCAGCTCCCAGGGGGGCAATCAGCCCCAGCATTTT. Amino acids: CASSSQGGNQPQHF.